The count of the clone carrying this T cell receptor beta chain is one. The repertoire was sequenced with immunoSEQ multiplex PCR; TCRdb's copy has only in-frame clones and lacks some. The data show under 200,000 clones, 84% seen once. The length of the CDR3 is 14 residues. Germline values: CDR1 WSHSY, CDR2 SAAADI. The ends were cut back, 3 bases at V and 2 bases at J, with 11 bases in the middle. This sample stems from a study of blood T cell repertoires in COVID-19. The specimen sequenced was peripheral blood. The TCR sequence derives from a young man with active or convalescent COVID-19. The V gene is TRBV10-2, the J gene TRBJ2-7; perhaps TRBD1 as D (6 bases). The CDR3, as DNA: TGCGCCAGCAGTGAAAGGGACACGCCCTACGAGCAGTACTTC. This encodes CASSERDTPYEQYF.